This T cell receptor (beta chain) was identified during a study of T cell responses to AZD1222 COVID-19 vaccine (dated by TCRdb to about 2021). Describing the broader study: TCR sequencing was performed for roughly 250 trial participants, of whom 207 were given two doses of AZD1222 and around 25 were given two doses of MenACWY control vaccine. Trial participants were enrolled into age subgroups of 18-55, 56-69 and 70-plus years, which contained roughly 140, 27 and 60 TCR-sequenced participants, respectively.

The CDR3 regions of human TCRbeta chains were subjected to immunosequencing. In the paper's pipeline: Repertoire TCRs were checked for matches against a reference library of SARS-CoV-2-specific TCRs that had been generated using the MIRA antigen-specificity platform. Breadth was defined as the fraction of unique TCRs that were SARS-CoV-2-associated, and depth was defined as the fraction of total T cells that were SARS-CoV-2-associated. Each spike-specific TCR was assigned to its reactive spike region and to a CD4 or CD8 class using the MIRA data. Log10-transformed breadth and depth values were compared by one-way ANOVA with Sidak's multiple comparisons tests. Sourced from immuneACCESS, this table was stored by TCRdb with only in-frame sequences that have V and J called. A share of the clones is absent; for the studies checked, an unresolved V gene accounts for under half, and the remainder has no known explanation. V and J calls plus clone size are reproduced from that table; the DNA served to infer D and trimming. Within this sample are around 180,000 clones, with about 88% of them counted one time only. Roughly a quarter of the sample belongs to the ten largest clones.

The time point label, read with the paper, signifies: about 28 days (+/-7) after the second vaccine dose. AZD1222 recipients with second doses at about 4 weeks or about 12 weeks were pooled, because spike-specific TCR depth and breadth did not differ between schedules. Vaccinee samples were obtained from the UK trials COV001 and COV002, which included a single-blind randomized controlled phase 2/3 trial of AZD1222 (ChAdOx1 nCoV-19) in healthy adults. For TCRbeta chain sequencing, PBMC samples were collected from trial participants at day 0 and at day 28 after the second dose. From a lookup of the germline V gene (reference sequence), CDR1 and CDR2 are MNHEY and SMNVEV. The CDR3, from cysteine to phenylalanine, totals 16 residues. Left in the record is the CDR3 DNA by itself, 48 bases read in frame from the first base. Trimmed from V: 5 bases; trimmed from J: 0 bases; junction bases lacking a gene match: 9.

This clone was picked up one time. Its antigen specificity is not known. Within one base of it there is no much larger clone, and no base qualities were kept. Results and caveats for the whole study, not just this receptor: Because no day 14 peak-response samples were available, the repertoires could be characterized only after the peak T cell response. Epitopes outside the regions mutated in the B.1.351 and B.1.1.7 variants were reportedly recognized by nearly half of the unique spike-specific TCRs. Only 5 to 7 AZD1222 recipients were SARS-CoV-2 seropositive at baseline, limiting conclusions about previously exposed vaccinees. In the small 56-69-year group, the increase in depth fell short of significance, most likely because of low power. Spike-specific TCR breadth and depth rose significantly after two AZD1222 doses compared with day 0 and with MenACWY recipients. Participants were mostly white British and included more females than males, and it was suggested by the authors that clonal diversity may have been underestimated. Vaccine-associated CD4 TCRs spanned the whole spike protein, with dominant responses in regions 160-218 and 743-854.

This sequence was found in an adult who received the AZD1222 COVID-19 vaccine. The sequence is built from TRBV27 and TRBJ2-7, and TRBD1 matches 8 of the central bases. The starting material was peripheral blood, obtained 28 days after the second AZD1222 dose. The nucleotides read TGTGCCAGCAGTCCCGGGACAGGCCACAGCTCCTACGAGCAGTACTTC. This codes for CASSPGTGHSSYEQYF.